The 3 T cell receptor beta chains below come from one sample, sequenced in a study of shared clonotypes between healthy human individuals. Libraries were prepared by immunoSEQ multiplex PCR; TCRdb keeps only in-frame clonotypes and omits some of them. Of roughly 2.5 million clones in the sample, 90% to 95% were seen once. Sequenced input: naive CD4+ T cells sorted from blood. Regarding subset: CD45RA+ positively selected. These receptors came from a man aged 18 to 30 in good health.

This clone has a handful of counts. J is TRBJ1-1 and V is TRBV6-4; D is undetermined. Germline V CDR1 and CDR2: MRHNA, SNTAGT. The CDR3 is made up of 13 amino acids. The V end was cut by 5 bases, the J end by 4 bases, with 11 bases between. DNA of the CDR3: TGTGCCAGCAGTTCTGAGGTAGGCACTGAAGCTTTCTTT. This codes for CASSSEVGTEAFF.

The gene calls are TRBV7-2 and TRBJ2-1; maybe TRBD2 (5 bases). Looked up from germline, CDR1 is SGHTA and CDR2 is FQGNSA. The CDR3 covers 14 residues. The V end lost 5 bases, the J end lost 8 bases, and 16 bases lay between the germline ends. CDR3 sequence reads: CASSPGFGNDEQFF. In nucleotides, the CDR3 is TGTGCCAGCAGCCCGGGGTTCGGGAACGATGAGCAGTTCTTC.

CDR3 residues: CASSYRGDPNYGYTF. In DNA form, the CDR3 reads TGTGCCAGCAGTTACCGAGGGGACCCGAACTATGGCTACACCTTC. V usage is TRBV6-5 and J usage is TRBJ1-2; the D gene is possibly TRBD1 (5 bases). Germline-derived CDR1 and CDR2 are MNHEY and SVGAGI. V lost 2 bases and J lost 2, with 12 bases in between. This CDR3 is built from 15 residues.